This paragraph reports one T cell receptor (beta chain). The data were obtained in a study of blood T cells in healthy people across ages. The CDR3 totals 17 residues. From germline, CDR1 is SGHVS and CDR2 FNYEAQ. The trim removed 1 base at V and 0 bases at J, leaving 9 bases unmatched. Primers used in a second PCR of about 7 to 11 cycles were a sample-barcoded 5' primer and a J-beta primer mix. TCRdb recomputed calls from the 5' RACE reads with MiXCR, one row per CDR3 protein. The table lists some 1.4 million distinct CDR3 sequences, approximately 40% of them singletons. V and J are TRBV7-6 and TRBJ2-7; 7 bases are shared with TRBD2. The TCR was taken from a young woman in good health. Material for sequencing was blood. CDR3 amino acids: CASSLEGSGGSSYEQYF. CDR3 DNA sequence: TGTGCCAGCAGCTTAGAGGGGTCGGGGGGAAGCTCCTACGAGCAGTACTTC.